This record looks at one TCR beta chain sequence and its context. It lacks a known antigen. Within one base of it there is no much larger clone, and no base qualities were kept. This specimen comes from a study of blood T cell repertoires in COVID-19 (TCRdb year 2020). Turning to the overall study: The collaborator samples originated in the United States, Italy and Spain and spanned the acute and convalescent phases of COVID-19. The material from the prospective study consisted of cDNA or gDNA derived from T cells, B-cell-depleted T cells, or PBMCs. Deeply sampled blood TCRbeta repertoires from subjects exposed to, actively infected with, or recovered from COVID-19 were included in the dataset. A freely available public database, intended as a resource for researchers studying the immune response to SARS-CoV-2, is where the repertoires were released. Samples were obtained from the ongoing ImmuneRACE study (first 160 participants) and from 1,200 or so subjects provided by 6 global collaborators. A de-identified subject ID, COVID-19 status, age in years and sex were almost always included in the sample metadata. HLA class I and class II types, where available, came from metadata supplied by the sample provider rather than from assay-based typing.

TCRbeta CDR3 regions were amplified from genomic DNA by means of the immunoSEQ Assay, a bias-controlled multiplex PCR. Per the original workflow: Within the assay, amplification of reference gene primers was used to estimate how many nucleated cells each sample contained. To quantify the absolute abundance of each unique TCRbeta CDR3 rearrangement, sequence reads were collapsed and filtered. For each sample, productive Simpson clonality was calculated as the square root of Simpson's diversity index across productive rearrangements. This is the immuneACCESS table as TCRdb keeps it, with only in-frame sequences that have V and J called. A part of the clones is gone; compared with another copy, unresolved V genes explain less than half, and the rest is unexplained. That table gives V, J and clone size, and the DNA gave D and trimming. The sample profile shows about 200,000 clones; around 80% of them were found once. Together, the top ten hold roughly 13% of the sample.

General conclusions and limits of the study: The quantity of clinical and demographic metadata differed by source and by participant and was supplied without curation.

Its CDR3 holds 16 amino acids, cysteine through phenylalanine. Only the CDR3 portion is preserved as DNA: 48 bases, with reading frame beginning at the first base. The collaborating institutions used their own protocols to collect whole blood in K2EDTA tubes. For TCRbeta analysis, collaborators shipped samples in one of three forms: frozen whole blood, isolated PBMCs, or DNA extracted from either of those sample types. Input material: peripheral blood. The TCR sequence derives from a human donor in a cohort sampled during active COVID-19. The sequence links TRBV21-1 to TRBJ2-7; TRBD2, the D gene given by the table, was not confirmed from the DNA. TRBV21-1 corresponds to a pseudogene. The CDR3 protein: CASSNLMRTRTYEQYF. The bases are TGTGCCAGCAGCAACCTTATGAGGACTCGAACCTACGAGCAGTACTTC.